This TCR beta chain stems from a study of cytomegalovirus exposure and HLA in healthy donors. Overall study results and limits: Most TCR beta V segments were productive about 87% or about 30% of the time in an earlier analysis. Associated with cytomegalovirus, according to the listing, were approximately 160 TCR beta chains.

Deletions cut 0 bases from V and 4 bases from J, with 7 bases between. The CDR3 has 13 residues. Germline CDR1 SGHTS, CDR2 YDEGEE. This clone appeared once. Its antigen is currently unknown. 13 Jbeta primers and 60 Vbeta primers were used for the PCR. Generated by immunoSEQ multiplex PCR, the TCRdb table keeps only in-frame clones and is missing some. The sample includes about 110,000 clones, around three quarters of them seen just once. This receptor was obtained from a male donor in good health and CMV-seronegative. Source material: PBMCs. The rearrangement links TRBV5-8 to TRBJ1-2; D unresolved. CDR3 nucleotides: TGTGCCAGCAGCTTGGGAGGGTTCTATGGCTACACCTTC. It translates to CASSLGGFYGYTF. Looking up the rest from reference TRBV5-8 and TRBJ1-2 gives the full variable domain: EAGVTQSPTHLIKTRGQQATLRCSPISGHTSVYWYQQALGLGLQFLLWYDEGEERNRGNFPPRFSGRQFPNYSSELNVNALELEDSALYLCASSLGGFYGYTFGSGTRLTVV.